What follows is one T cell receptor beta chain and its context. Its antigen is currently unknown. PCR primers comprised 60 Vbeta and 13 Jbeta primers. The method was immunoSEQ multiplex PCR; TCRdb's version includes in-frame clones alone and lacks a portion of them. The sample holds some 140,000 clones, 65% to 85% seen once. The sample is drawn from a study of cytomegalovirus exposure and HLA in healthy donors. About the research overall: Unique TCRs from HLA-typed donors, roughly 87 million of them, were held in an early data release. Study-wide results and limits: No immune exposure information besides CMV serostatus was available. Cytomegalovirus status was reportedly diagnosed by the classifier with high sensitivity and specificity. Evidence from a later analysis indicated that most CMV-associated TCR beta chains looked HLA-restricted.

Germline-derived CDR1 and CDR2 are SGDLS and YYNGEE. The CDR3 is 16 residues long. Trimming stripped 0 bases from V and 2 bases from J, with 13 bases between. Sequenced sample: PBMCs. J is TRBJ2-3 and V is TRBV9, with a possible D match to TRBD2 (5 bases). The sequence derives from a man aged 50 to 60 in good health and CMV-seronegative. The CDR3 nucleotides are TGTGCCAGCAGCGTAGCTTCGCGGGCATTCACAGATACGCAGTATTTT. Its protein product is CASSVASRAFTDTQYF.